Following are 28 T cell receptor beta chains from one sample sequenced in a study of tumor-infiltrating lymphocytes in localized non-small cell lung cancer. Assay used: immunoSEQ multiplex PCR; TCRdb lists only in-frame clones, some missing. The table lists about 6,000 clones, 76% of them singletons. The sample taken for sequencing was lung tumor tissue. These receptors were collected from a human donor with non-small cell lung cancer.

The rearrangement uses TRBV30 and TRBJ2-3; 7 nucleotides agree with TRBD2. Germline V lookup: CDR1 GTSNPN, CDR2 SVGIG (reference sequence). The CDR3 contains 11 residues. Trimming at V came to 4 bases and at J to 5 bases, leaving 0 bases not matched to a gene. As DNA, the CDR3 is TGTGCCTGGACGGGGGGAGATACGCAGTATTTT. Translated, it gives CAWTGGDTQYF.

J is TRBJ2-3 and V is TRBV5-1, with TRBD1 matching 7 bases. The CDR3 loop spans 16 amino acids. V shed 0 bases and J 2 bases; nucleotides not matched to a gene: 6. Germline V gives CDR1 SGHRS, CDR2 YFSETQ. The CDR3 loop is CASSLEGAPSTDTQYF. The CDR3 DNA reads TGCGCCAGCAGCTTGGAGGGGGCCCCCTCCACAGATACGCAGTATTTT.

The chain has TRBV19 and TRBJ1-5; maybe TRBD1 (6 bases). This CDR3 has 15 residues. Germline V gene lookup returns CDR1 LNHDA and CDR2 SQIVND (reference sequence). V was trimmed by 7 bases and J by 0 bases, leaving 13 bases between them. CDR3 in DNA: TGTGCCAGTACGACCCACAGGGATAGCAATCAGCCCCAGCATTTT. As protein: CASTTHRDSNQPQHF.

The chain joins TRBV7-2 to TRBJ2-3; TRBD2 might be the D (7 bases). The CDR3 is made up of 18 amino acids. With 5 bases removed from V and 0 bases from J, the gap between germline ends came to 21 bases. Germline CDR1 is SGHTA and CDR2 is FQGNSA. In nucleotides, the CDR3 is TGTGCCAGCAGCCCCCGAGTAAGGGCGGGGGCTAGCACAGATACGCAGTATTTT. Protein sequence: CASSPRVRAGASTDTQYF.

The genes are TRBV5-1 and TRBJ2-2, with TRBD1 as a possible D gene (6 bases). The germline V and J ends were trimmed by 0 bases and 10 bases, with 16 bases remaining between them. The CDR3 extends over 15 amino acids. Germline loops: CDR1 SGHRS, CDR2 YFSETQ. CDR3 in DNA: TGCGCCAGCAGCTTGGTAACCCAGGGGCCGGAGGAGCTGTTTTTT. This codes for CASSLVTQGPEELFF.

The chain carries TRBV28 and TRBJ2-1; TRBD1 matches at 7 bases. V shed 6 bases and J 4 bases; nucleotides not matched to a gene: 9. CDR3 length: 15 amino acids. Germline CDR1 and CDR2: MDHEN and SYDVKM. CDR3 sequence (DNA): TGTGCCAGCAGGGAATTCCGGGACAGTTACAATGAGCAGTTCTTC. Translating gives CASREFRDSYNEQFF.

This clone is deemed large. The chain carries TRBV2 and TRBJ1-1, with a weak D call TRBD1 (5 bases). Germline CDR1 and CDR2: SNHLY and FYNNEI. The CDR3 runs 10 residues. Trimming cost V 6 bases and J 11 bases, with 10 bases left between them. CDR3 sequence (DNA): TGTGCCAGCAGGGGGACTATGGCTTTCTTT. Its protein is CASRGTMAFF. Full variable domain (missing parts from reference TRBV2 and TRBJ1-1): EPEVTQTPSHQVTQMGQEVILRCVPISNHLYFYWYRQILGQKVEFLVSFYNNEISEKSEIFDDQFSVERPDGSNFTLKIRSTKLEDSAMYFCASRGTMAFFGQGTRLTVV.

This chain uses TRBV30 with TRBJ2-1, with D possibly matching TRBD1 (5 bases). V lost 0 bases and J lost 7, with 13 bases in between. This CDR3 comprises 14 residues. The germline V gene encodes CDR1 GTSNPN and CDR2 SVGIG (reference sequence). CDR3 loop: CAWSVQQGRNEQFF. In DNA, the CDR3 is TGTGCCTGGAGTGTGCAGCAGGGCCGAAATGAGCAGTTCTTC.

This rearrangement joins TRBV11-3 to TRBJ2-7; D ambiguous. V was shortened by 1 base and J by 4 bases, with 8 bases between the two germline ends. The CDR3 sequence is 13 residues long. Germline V gives CDR1 SGHNT, CDR2 YENEEA. For the CDR3, the DNA is TGTGCCAGCAGCTTAGGGGTTTTATACGAGCAGTACTTC. Translated: CASSLGVLYEQYF.

This rearrangement joins TRBV27 to TRBJ2-7; 11 bases fit TRBD2. Germline V gene lookup returns CDR1 MNHEY and CDR2 SMNVEV (reference sequence). With V trimmed by 5 bases and J by 9 bases, 12 bases remained unmatched. This CDR3 spans 15 amino acids. The DNA for the CDR3 is TGTGCCAGCAGTATCCTCGGACTAGCGGGCACTTGGCAGTACTTC. It translates to CASSILGLAGTWQYF.

The V call is TRBV28, the J call TRBJ1-5; no clear D gene. The CDR3 consists of 12 residues. V dropped 7 bases and J dropped 2 bases, with 6 bases sitting between them. Looked up from germline, CDR1 is MDHEN and CDR2 is SYDVKM. In nucleotides, the CDR3 is TGTGCCAGCATTTCAGGCAATCAGCCCCAGCATTTT. As protein: CASISGNQPQHF.

The gene calls are TRBV6-5 and TRBJ2-3, with TRBD1 matching over 10 bases. This CDR3 is built from 14 residues. V gave up 6 bases and J gave up 5 bases; unmatched junction bases: 5. Germline CDR1 reads MNHEY; CDR2 reads SVGAGI. The CDR3 loop reads CASSWDRGRDTQYF. CDR3 coding DNA: TGTGCCAGCAGCTGGGACAGGGGTCGAGATACGCAGTATTTT.

This clone has just one count. The rearrangement links TRBV7-2 to TRBJ2-7, with D perhaps TRBD1 (5 bases). CDR3 length: 16 residues. Germline CDR1 SGHTA, CDR2 FQGNSA. The V and J ends lost 0 bases and 0 bases respectively, with 12 bases between them. This CDR3 reads CASSLAAGKTSYEQYF. CDR3 DNA: TGTGCCAGCAGCTTAGCGGCAGGGAAAACCTCCTACGAGCAGTACTTC. Filled out from reference TRBV7-2 and TRBJ2-7, the complete variable domain reads GAGVSQSPSNKVTEKGKDVELRCDPISGHTALYWYRQSLGQGLEFLIYFQGNSAPDKSGLPSDRFSAERTGGSVSTLTIQRTQQEDSAVYLCASSLAAGKTSYEQYFGPGTRLTVT.

This chain links TRBV7-9 with TRBJ1-5; D unresolved. The CDR3 totals 13 residues. The V gene lost 1 base and the J gene lost 8 bases, with 9 bases spanning the gap. The germline V gene encodes CDR1 SEHNR and CDR2 FQNEAQ (reference sequence). The CDR3 bases are TGTGCCAGCAGCTTAGGATTGGTGGAGCCCCAGCATTTT. Translation gives CASSLGLVEPQHF.

The J gene is TRBJ1-5, the V gene TRBV10-3, with D possibly being TRBD1 (5 bases). The CDR3 runs 14 residues. V was shortened by 0 bases and J by 4 bases, with 7 bases between the two germline ends. From germline, CDR1 is ENHRY and CDR2 SYGVKD. The CDR3 coding sequence is TGTGCCATCAGTGAGTCGACAGCTAATCAGCCCCAGCATTTT. This encodes CAISESTANQPQHF.

The CDR3 region is CASSQVFGTSLTDTQYF. The CDR3 DNA reads TGTGCCAGCAGCCAAGTTTTCGGGACTAGTCTCACAGATACGCAGTATTTT. The chain has TRBV14 and TRBJ2-3; 8 positions match TRBD2. The CDR3 is made up of 17 amino acids. The germline gives CDR1 SGHDN, CDR2 FVKESK. V shed 1 base, J shed 2 bases, and the junction held 8 bases outside the gene matches.

By share of the sample, this clone is medium-sized. The chain uses TRBV18 and TRBJ1-1, with D unresolved. Germline V gene lookup returns CDR1 KGHSH and CDR2 LQKENI. This CDR3 contains 14 residues. The V end was cut by 0 bases, the J end by 4 bases, with 9 bases between. The CDR3 protein is CASSPPRDSTEAFF. DNA of the CDR3: TGTGCCAGCTCACCACCTAGGGATTCCACTGAAGCTTTCTTT.

This rearrangement joins TRBV7-2 to TRBJ2-2, with 14 bases matching TRBD2. CDR3 length equals 17 residues. J gave up 1 base and V 5 bases, and 3 bases lay outside the gene matches. Per germline, CDR1 SGHTA and CDR2 FQGNSA. The CDR3 protein is CASSPGLAGVNTGELFF. The CDR3 nucleotides are TGTGCCAGCAGCCCGGGACTAGCGGGGGTGAACACCGGGGAGCTGTTTTTT.

CDR3 in amino acids: CASSTRQYSNQPQHF. CDR3 nucleotide sequence: TGTGCCAGCAGTACTCGACAGTATAGCAATCAGCCCCAGCATTTT. The chain couples TRBV28 to TRBJ1-5; tentatively, D is TRBD1 (5 bases). The CDR3 is 15 residues long. Looked up from germline, CDR1 is MDHEN and CDR2 is SYDVKM. Trimming stripped 5 bases from V and 0 bases from J, with 11 bases between. The full variable domain, its missing parts supplied by reference TRBV28 and TRBJ1-5, is DVKVTQSSRYLVKRTGEKVFLECVQDMDHENMFWYRQDPGLGLRLIYFSYDVKMKEKGDIPEGYSVSREKKERFSLILESASTNQTSMYLCASSTRQYSNQPQHFGDGTRLSIL.

V usage is TRBV6-5 and J usage is TRBJ1-5; 10 nucleotides match TRBD1. V lost 6 bases to trimming and J lost 7 bases; unmatched junction nucleotides: 9. Germline assignment: CDR1 MNHEY and CDR2 SVGAGI. The CDR3 runs to 15 residues. This CDR3 is CASSPTRQGAQPQHF. The CDR3 DNA reads as TGTGCCAGCAGCCCGACGCGACAGGGGGCCCAGCCCCAGCATTTT.

This chain uses TRBV29-1 with TRBJ2-1; D is possibly TRBD2 (6 bases). The CDR3 sequence is 16 residues long. In germline, CDR1 is SQVTM, CDR2 ANQGSEA. Trimming stripped 6 bases from V and 5 bases from J, with 23 bases between. The chain's CDR3 is CSVSKGRGGGNNEQFF. CDR3 DNA: TGCAGCGTATCAAAGGGGCGTGGTGGGGGGAACAATGAGCAGTTCTTC.

The chain combines TRBV27 with TRBJ2-7, with 10 bases aligning to TRBD1. Germline V CDR1 and CDR2: MNHEY, SMNVEV (reference sequence). After removal of 4 bases from V and 2 bases from J, the junction contained 8 bases not matched to a gene. The CDR3 is made up of 16 amino acids. The CDR3 loop reads CASSSAGTGEPYEQYF. CDR3 bases: TGTGCCAGCAGTTCAGCGGGGACAGGGGAGCCCTACGAGCAGTACTTC.

This chain joins TRBV4-1 and TRBJ2-7, with D unclear. Germline V gene sequence: CDR1 MGHRA, CDR2 YSYEKL. This CDR3 is 8 amino acids long. The CDR3 sequence is CACYEQYF. CDR3 bases: TGCGCTTGCTACGAGCAGTACTTC.

The V and J genes are TRBV7-6 and TRBJ1-1; D unclear. Germline V lookup: CDR1 SGHVS, CDR2 FNYEAQ. V was trimmed by 4 bases and J by 4 bases, leaving 13 bases between them. The CDR3 length is 14 residues. Here the CDR3 reads CASSSRPGPTEAFF. As DNA, the CDR3 is TGTGCCAGCAGCTCGCGCCCCGGACCCACTGAAGCTTTCTTT. The variable domain in full, with the rest retrieved from reference TRBV7-6 and TRBJ1-1, is GAGVSQSPRYKVTKRGQDVALRCDPISGHVSLYWYRQALGQGPEFLTYFNYEAQQDKSGLPNDRFSAERPEGSISTLTIQRTEQRDSAMYRCASSSRPGPTEAFFGQGTRLTVV.

This clone was seen a handful of times. The genes are TRBV19 and TRBJ1-1; perhaps TRBD1 as D (5 bases). V dropped 3 bases and J dropped 11 bases, with 13 bases sitting between them. The CDR3 contains 12 residues. Germline V CDR1 and CDR2: LNHDA, SQIVND (reference sequence). The CDR3 loop reads CASSIKGSLAFF. CDR3 DNA sequence: TGTGCCAGTAGTATTAAGGGGTCGTTGGCTTTCTTT.

A single count supports this clone. The chain carries TRBV18 and TRBJ2-7; D call uncertain. CDR3 length: 14 amino acids. V was shortened by 0 bases and J by 3 bases, with 9 bases between the two germline ends. Per germline, CDR1 KGHSH and CDR2 LQKENI. The CDR3 sequence is CASSPPTRSYEQYF. Here the CDR3 DNA reads TGTGCCAGCTCACCACCCACGCGAAGCTACGAGCAGTACTTC. The full variable domain, in which reference TRBV18 and TRBJ2-7 provide the parts outside the CDR3, is NAGVMQNPRHLVRRRGQEARLRCSPMKGHSHVYWYRQLPEEGLKFMVYLQKENIIDESGMPKERFSAEFPKEGPSILRIQQVVRGDSAAYFCASSPPTRSYEQYFGPGTRLTVT.

The rearrangement joins TRBV15 to TRBJ1-4, with TRBD1 matching over 9 bases. The CDR3 is made up of 13 amino acids. The V and J ends lost 8 bases and 8 bases, in that order; junction bases with no gene match: 6. Germline lookup yields CDR1 LNHNV and CDR2 YYDKDF (reference sequence). The CDR3, as DNA: TGTGCCACCCGGGACAGGGTTGGGGAAAAACTGTTTTTT. Its protein product is CATRDRVGEKLFF. Based on the CDR3 plus reference TRBV15 and TRBJ1-4, the full variable domain is DAMVIQNPRYQVTQFGKPVTLSCSQTLNHNVMYWYQQKSSQAPKLLFHYYDKDFNNEADTPDNFQSRRPNTSFCFLDIRSPGLGDTAMYLCATRDRVGEKLFFGSGTQLSVL.

This clone was picked up a small number of times. The J gene is TRBJ2-2, the V gene TRBV28; D might be TRBD1 (6 bases). V gave up 8 bases and J gave up 4 bases, with 14 bases separating them. From germline, CDR1 is MDHEN and CDR2 SYDVKM. The CDR3 is 14 amino acids. This CDR3 reads CASLAGVPTGELFF. CDR3 coding DNA: TGTGCCAGCCTGGCAGGGGTCCCCACCGGGGAGCTGTTTTTT. The full variable domain, completed using reference TRBV28 and TRBJ2-2, is DVKVTQSSRYLVKRTGEKVFLECVQDMDHENMFWYRQDPGLGLRLIYFSYDVKMKEKGDIPEGYSVSREKKERFSLILESASTNQTSMYLCASLAGVPTGELFFGEGSRLTVL.